This TCR beta chain was observed in a study of blood T cell repertoires in COVID-19. As for the study in general: Sample material is recorded as cDNA or gDNA derived from T cells, B-cell-depleted T cells, or PBMCs.

V was trimmed by 1 base and J by 7 bases, leaving 11 bases between them. The CDR3 is 14 amino acids. Per the germline V gene, CDR1 is MGHRA and CDR2 is YSYEKL. Some clones are missing from TCRdb's copy, which holds only in-frame ones; the method was immunoSEQ multiplex PCR. Among 350,000 or so clones listed, 65% to 90% were seen once. This receptor was taken from a woman in her forties with acute COVID-19. The J gene is TRBJ1-5, the V gene TRBV4-1; D unclear. The specimen was PBMCs or T cells enriched from blood (not recorded which). CDR3 nucleotides: TGCGCCAGCAGCCAAGTCGAGGGTGGGCAGCCCCAGCATTTT. This gives the protein CASSQVEGGQPQHF.